The 26 T cell receptor beta chains presented below share a single source sample, sequenced in a study of T cell responses to AZD1222 COVID-19 vaccine (dated by TCRdb to the early 2020s). The sample's time point label, decoded: about 28 days (+/-7) after the second vaccine dose. Receptor amplification or capture employed the immunoSEQ multiplex PCR assay. Entries here come from immuneACCESS through TCRdb and include only in-frame sequences with V and J called. Some clones fail to appear in such tables; in the studies checked, an unresolved V gene covers under half of the shortfall, and the cause of the remainder is unknown. Counted in this sample were under 120,000 clones; about 85% of them appeared once. Less than 2.5% of the sample is in the top ten clones. The sample in question was peripheral blood, obtained 28 days after the second AZD1222 dose. Receptors were obtained from an adult who received the AZD1222 COVID-19 vaccine.

CDR3 coding DNA: TGTGCCAGCGGCCTGCTAAGGGGCAGCACTGAAGCTTTCTTT. It is translated as CASGLLRGSTEAFF. The J gene is TRBJ1-1, the V gene TRBV6-2 or TRBV6-3; TRBD1 is a possible D gene (5 bases). V was trimmed by 8 bases and J by 4 bases, leaving 17 bases between them. The CDR3 contains 14 residues. The germline CDR1 and CDR2 sequences are MNHEY and SVGEGT.

The rearrangement joins TRBV30 to TRBJ1-1; D call uncertain. Germline loops: CDR1 GTSNPN, CDR2 SVGIG (reference sequence). The CDR3 sequence is 13 residues long. V dropped 1 base and J dropped 1 base, with 7 bases sitting between them. The CDR3 sequence is CAWSAEENTEAFF. For the CDR3, the DNA is TGTGCCTGGAGTGCGGAGGAGAACACTGAAGCTTTCTTT.

The CDR3 is CASSSGLAGGSQETQYF. CDR3 DNA: TGTGCCAGCAGCTCGGGACTAGCGGGAGGGAGCCAAGAGACCCAGTACTTC. The chain uses TRBV7-9 and TRBJ2-5; 16 nucleotides match TRBD2. The trim removed 4 bases at V and 1 base at J, leaving 3 bases unmatched. CDR1 and CDR2 (germline): SEHNR, FQNEAQ (reference sequence). The CDR3 contains 17 residues.

The CDR3 DNA reads TGTGCCAGCAGCATCCCTAGCGGGAGATCAGATACGCAGTATTTT. Its translation is CASSIPSGRSDTQYF. The chain recombines TRBV21-1 with TRBJ2-3; the table's D call, TRBD2, has no DNA check behind it. TRBV21-1 is a recognized pseudogene. The CDR3 is 15 residues long.

The V call is TRBV6-5, the J call TRBJ2-5; TRBD2 matches at 12 bases. CDR1 is MNHEY, CDR2 SVGAGI, per germline. The V and J ends lost 5 bases and 5 bases, in that order; junction bases with no gene match: 6. This CDR3 spans 15 amino acids. CDR3 sequence (DNA): TGTGCCAGCAGTCAGACTAGCGGGAGTAAGGAGACCCAGTACTTC. This codes for CASSQTSGSKETQYF.

The rearrangement uses TRBV5-1 and TRBJ2-7; 9 bases fit TRBD1. J gave up 2 bases and V 2 bases, and 11 bases lay outside the gene matches. CDR3 length: 17 residues. Germline V CDR1 and CDR2: SGHRS, YFSETQ. The CDR3 nucleotides are TGCGCCAGCAGCTTAGGGCCAGGGACAGGGCCAACCTACGAGCAGTACTTC. It is translated as CASSLGPGTGPTYEQYF. The full variable domain, with the rest looked up from reference TRBV5-1 and TRBJ2-7, is KAGVTQTPRYLIKTRGQQVTLSCSPISGHRSVSWYQQTPGQGLQFLFEYFSETQRNKGNFPGRFSGRQFSNSRSEMNVSTLELGDSALYLCASSLGPGTGPTYEQYFGPGTRLTVT.

This chain links TRBV30 with TRBJ2-7; TRBD2 aligns across 9 bases. This CDR3 spans 13 amino acids. J gave up 5 bases and V 4 bases, and 6 bases lay outside the gene matches. Germline V gene sequence: CDR1 GTSNPN, CDR2 SVGIG (reference sequence). In DNA, the CDR3 is TGTGCCTGGATAGCGGGAGCTTCCGACGAGCAGTACTTC. This translates into CAWIAGASDEQYF.

The CDR3 protein is CSVEEEGGLAGYSEQFF. The CDR3 coding sequence is TGCAGCGTTGAAGAGGAGGGAGGCCTAGCGGGTTATAGTGAGCAGTTCTTC. This chain links TRBV29-1 with TRBJ2-1; 8 bases are a match to TRBD2. The V segment lost 0 bases and the J segment 9 bases; nucleotides outside the gene matches: 16. Germline loops: CDR1 SQVTM, CDR2 ANQGSEA. The CDR3 consists of 17 residues.

The chain links TRBV7-3 to TRBJ1-2; 7 bases agree with TRBD1. The V segment lost 1 base and the J segment 7 bases; nucleotides outside the gene matches: 3. The CDR3 covers 13 residues. CDR1 is SGHTA, CDR2 FQGTGA, per germline. The CDR3 bases are TGTGCCAGCAGCTTAATTGACAGGGTTGGCTACACCTTC. It translates to CASSLIDRVGYTF.

The V gene is TRBV19, the J gene TRBJ1-5, with 7 bases matching TRBD1. The germline gives CDR1 LNHDA, CDR2 SQIVND (reference sequence). The length of the CDR3 is 14 residues. Unmatched junction bases numbered 2, after V lost 4 bases and J lost 2 bases. The CDR3 is CASSTGGGNQPQHF. The DNA for the CDR3 is TGTGCCAGTAGTACAGGGGGTGGCAATCAGCCCCAGCATTTT.

This chain links TRBV7-9 with TRBJ2-6; D call uncertain. The CDR3 has 14 residues. V gave up 6 bases and J gave up 0 bases, with 6 bases separating them. CDR1 SEHNR and CDR2 FQNEAQ come from the germline V gene (reference sequence). The CDR3 is CASSYLSGANVLTF. CDR3 nucleotide sequence: TGTGCCAGCAGTTACCTCTCTGGGGCCAACGTCCTGACTTTC.

J is TRBJ1-5 and V is TRBV6-5; D call uncertain. Trimming removed 0 bases at V and 2 bases at J, with 11 bases between. The germline V gene encodes CDR1 MNHEY and CDR2 SVGAGI. The CDR3 consists of 16 residues. The CDR3 region has the DNA TGTGCCAGCAGTTACTCGGGCGGGAGTCGCAATCAGCCCCAGCATTTT. This gives the protein CASSYSGGSRNQPQHF.

The chain employs TRBV7-3 and TRBJ1-6; D possibly corresponds to TRBD1 (5 bases). V was trimmed by 0 bases and J by 12 bases, leaving 18 bases between them. Germline-derived CDR1 and CDR2 are SGHTA and FQGTGA. This CDR3 has 16 residues. CDR3 bases: TGTGCCAGCAGCTTAACCAGCCCATTGGGGGGAAAACCCCTCCACTTT. Its translation: CASSLTSPLGGKPLHF.

The gene calls are TRBV29-1 and TRBJ1-5; D is unresolved. The germline V gene encodes CDR1 SQVTM and CDR2 ANQGSEA. Trimming took 5 bases from V and 0 from J, leaving 11 bases between them. This CDR3 comprises 14 residues. The CDR3 nucleotides are TGCAGCGTTTTGGACTCCTATAGCAATCAGCCCCAGCATTTT. It yields the protein CSVLDSYSNQPQHF. The variable domain in full, with the rest retrieved from reference TRBV29-1 and TRBJ1-5, is SAVISQKPSRDICQRGTSLTIQCQVDSQVTMMFWYRQQPGQSLTLIATANQGSEATYESGFVIDKFPISRPNLTFSTLTVSNMSPEDSSIYLCSVLDSYSNQPQHFGDGTRLSIL.

V gene TRBV9 combines with J gene TRBJ1-1; a weak D match, TRBD1 (5 bases). Germline loops: CDR1 SGDLS, CDR2 YYNGEE. Trimming took 1 base from V and 3 from J, leaving 13 bases between them. There are 15 residues in the CDR3. The CDR3 here is CASSVYGARDTEAFF. The CDR3 coding sequence is TGTGCCAGCAGCGTATACGGGGCAAGGGACACTGAAGCTTTCTTT.

This clone was picked up a small number of times. V is TRBV5-6 and J is TRBJ2-1; 10 bases fit TRBD1. Trimming removed 5 bases from V and 6 bases from J; junction bases left unmatched: 2. CDR1 and CDR2 from the germline V gene are SGHDT and YYEEEE. The CDR3 has 13 residues. The CDR3 sequence: CASSRTGGNEQFF. In DNA, the CDR3 is TGTGCCAGCAGTCGGACAGGGGGCAATGAGCAGTTCTTC.

This chain uses TRBV20-1 with TRBJ1-2; 8 positions match TRBD1. Germline V gene data show CDR1 as DFQATT and CDR2 as SNEGSKA (reference sequence). V gave up 7 bases and J gave up 8 bases; unmatched junction bases: 6. The CDR3 has 11 amino acids. CDR3 in amino acids: CSVQGARGYTF. The CDR3 coding sequence is TGCAGTGTGCAGGGGGCGAGGGGCTACACCTTC.

This rearrangement joins TRBV6-5 to TRBJ1-1; D gene uncertain. Germline assignment: CDR1 MNHEY and CDR2 SVGAGI. The CDR3 is 14 amino acids. Trimming took off 2 bases at V and 2 bases at J, with 9 bases between the two ends. CDR3 sequence reads: CASSYQFENTEAFF. The CDR3 nucleotides are TGTGCCAGCAGTTACCAGTTTGAAAACACTGAAGCTTTCTTT.

CDR3: CASSPTLAGEQFF. The CDR3 nucleotides read TGTGCCAGCAGTCCTACTCTGGCGGGTGAGCAGTTCTTC. The chain employs TRBV28 and TRBJ2-1; maybe TRBD2 (5 bases). Germline V gene sequence: CDR1 MDHEN, CDR2 SYDVKM. CDR3 size: 13 residues. V lost 5 bases, J lost 9 bases, and 14 bases lay in between.

This chain links TRBV7-2 with TRBJ1-6; the D is unclear. The V and J ends lost 5 bases and 8 bases respectively, with 7 bases between them. Germline lookup yields CDR1 SGHTA and CDR2 FQGNSA. The CDR3 has 12 residues. In nucleotides, the CDR3 is TGTGCCAGCAGCACCAGAGATTCACCCCTCCACTTT. Its protein is CASSTRDSPLHF.

V and J are TRBV7-9 and TRBJ2-3; D gene uncertain. This CDR3 comprises 12 residues. V shed 1 base and J shed 12 bases, with 11 bases lying between them. The germline gives CDR1 SEHNR, CDR2 FQNEAQ (reference sequence). The CDR3: CASSLGLGPQYF. The CDR3 nucleotides are TGTGCCAGCAGCTTAGGCTTGGGCCCCCAGTATTTT.

The V gene is TRBV19, the J gene TRBJ1-2; D is possibly TRBD1 (6 bases). V was clipped by 3 bases and J by 5 bases, with 13 bases between them. CDR3 length: 14 amino acids. Germline CDR1 and CDR2: LNHDA and SQIVND (reference sequence). Here the CDR3 reads CASSIARGRYGYTF. The CDR3 region has the DNA TGTGCCAGTAGTATTGCCAGGGGTCGGTATGGCTACACCTTC.

The chain uses TRBV7-2 and TRBJ1-6; no firm D call. Trimming left V 2 bases short and J 8 bases short, with 7 bases between. Germline CDR1 is SGHTA and CDR2 is FQGNSA. The CDR3 covers 13 residues. The CDR3 loop is CASSLPSYSPLHF. The CDR3 coding sequence is TGTGCCAGCAGCTTACCTTCGTATTCACCCCTCCACTTT. The whole variable domain, remainder taken from reference TRBV7-2 and TRBJ1-6, is GAGVSQSPSNKVTEKGKDVELRCDPISGHTALYWYRQSLGQGLEFLIYFQGNSAPDKSGLPSDRFSAERTGGSVSTLTIQRTQQEDSAVYLCASSLPSYSPLHFGNGTRLTVT.

This chain connects TRBV10-3 to TRBJ2-3; TRBD2 aligns across 14 bases. Germline loops: CDR1 ENHRY, CDR2 SYGVKD. This CDR3 is built from 17 residues. V dropped 5 bases and J dropped 1; count of bases not matched to a gene: 5. The CDR3: CAISKAGLAGGTDTQYF. The CDR3 DNA follows: TGTGCCATCAGTAAAGCGGGACTAGCGGGAGGCACAGATACGCAGTATTTT.

The chain carries TRBV28 and TRBJ2-7; 10 bases are shared with TRBD2. This CDR3 has 14 amino acids. With V trimmed by 5 bases and J by 5 bases, 6 bases remained unmatched. Germline-derived CDR1 and CDR2 are MDHEN and SYDVKM. This CDR3 is CASSTLAGGDEQYF. The CDR3 DNA is TGTGCCAGCAGTACTTTAGCGGGAGGTGACGAGCAGTACTTC.

This clone was seen just once. This chain links TRBV27 with TRBJ1-2, with a tentative D call TRBD1 (5 bases). The CDR3 consists of 14 residues. Germline assignment: CDR1 MNHEY and CDR2 SMNVEV (reference sequence). The V and J ends lost 3 bases and 6 bases respectively, with 14 bases between them. The CDR3 sequence is CASSFNMGQNGYTF. In nucleotides, the CDR3 is TGTGCCAGCAGTTTTAATATGGGGCAAAATGGCTACACCTTC.